These 27 T cell receptor beta chains were sequenced from one sample in a study of T cells in Graves' hyperthyroidism and ophthalmopathy. Amplified TCR beta CDR3 regions came from RNA transcripts. Initially, a first-round RT-PCR of the TCR CDR3 employed the HTBI primer set. Each CDR3 protein is one row after TCRdb ran MiXCR on the multiplex PCR reads. The table shows about 260,000 distinct CDR3 sequences, with approximately 16% occurring only once. Sample: blood. The receptors were gathered from a woman under 30 with Graves' ophthalmopathy.

V and J are TRBV6-2 or TRBV6-3 and TRBJ1-1; weak D call: TRBD1 (5 bases). V was pared by 0 bases and J by 6 bases, with 14 bases between. CDR1 is MNHEY and CDR2 is SVGEGT in the germline V gene. The CDR3 length is 15 residues. The CDR3 nucleotides are TGTGCCAGCAGTTACTCCGGGGCAGCGGGGGCTGAAGCTTTCTTT. This encodes CASSYSGAAGAEAFF.

V gene TRBV19 combines with J gene TRBJ2-1; the D gene is possibly TRBD2 (6 bases). CDR1 and CDR2 (germline): LNHDA, SQIVND (reference sequence). V lost 0 bases to trimming and J lost 0 bases, with 12 bases between them. The CDR3 has 17 residues. The CDR3: CASSIDGGMSSYNEQFF. CDR3 bases: TGTGCCAGTAGTATAGATGGGGGGATGAGCTCCTACAATGAGCAGTTCTTC.

This clonotype showed up many times. The chain is built from TRBV15 and TRBJ2-7; TRBD1 agrees at 10 bases. Germline-derived CDR1 and CDR2 are LNHNV and YYDKDF (reference sequence). V lost 1 base to trimming and J lost 3 bases; unmatched junction nucleotides: 3. CDR3 length: 15 amino acids. This chain's CDR3 is CATSRVTGGGYEQYF. The CDR3 DNA sequence: TGTGCCACCAGCAGAGTGACAGGGGGCGGCTACGAGCAGTACTTC.

In this sample, this clonotype turned up many times. The chain employs TRBV7-2 and TRBJ2-7, with TRBD2 identical over 9 bases. The CDR3 has 15 amino acids. The V gene end was trimmed by 5 bases and the J gene end by 5 bases; junction bases not matched to a gene: 10. The V gene's germline CDR1 is SGHTA and CDR2 FQGNSA. Written as DNA, the CDR3 is TGTGCCAGCAGCACGATAGCGGGAGTATACGACGAGCAGTACTTC. Its protein is CASSTIAGVYDEQYF.

CDR3 coding DNA: TGTGCCAGCAGCTTGGTGGGGAGGAGGGAAGCTTTCTTT. Its translation: CASSLVGRREAFF. The genes are TRBV12-3 or TRBV12-4 and TRBJ1-1; D gene unclear. Trimming removed 6 bases at V and 8 bases at J, with 16 bases between. This CDR3 is built from 13 residues.

In this sample, this clonotype turned up many times. The chain links TRBV15 to TRBJ2-5; tentative D call: TRBD2 (6 bases). Per germline, CDR1 LNHNV and CDR2 YYDKDF (reference sequence). V lost 1 base and J 5 bases, leaving 17 bases between the germline ends. The CDR3 has 16 residues. The CDR3 protein is CATSRGGTRPGETQYF. The DNA for the CDR3 is TGTGCCACCAGCAGAGGGGGGACTCGACCGGGGGAGACCCAGTACTTC.

This clonotype has ten or more counts. This sequence joins TRBV7-2 and TRBJ1-2; D call uncertain. Per the germline V gene, CDR1 is SGHTA and CDR2 is FQGNSA. Trimming pared 5 bases from V and 3 bases from J, leaving 10 bases between. This CDR3 contains 13 residues. The CDR3 nucleotides read TGTGCCAGCAGCCCCGATCCAGACTATGGCTACACCTTC. Amino acids: CASSPDPDYGYTF.

The chain uses TRBV28 and TRBJ1-1; a weak D match, TRBD1 (5 bases). This CDR3 region has 17 residues. V gave up 8 bases and J gave up 1 base, with 23 bases separating them. Germline loops: CDR1 MDHEN, CDR2 SYDVKM. The CDR3, as DNA: TGTGCCAGCTCACCGTCTGGGGCAGGGAAGGGGAACACTGAAGCTTTCTTT. It is translated as CASSPSGAGKGNTEAFF.

The chain couples TRBV3-2 to TRBJ1-1; the tabulated D call, TRBD1, remains unverified against the DNA. TRBV3-2 is assigned pseudogene status. The CDR3 contains 18 residues. CDR3 coding DNA: TGTGCCAGCAGCCCTCCCACCGGGGTCGGGGGTCCCAACACTGAAGCTTTCTTT. Encoded protein: CASSPPTGVGGPNTEAFF.

This clonotype was seen at least ten times. The J gene is TRBJ2-2, the V gene TRBV20-1; TRBD1 matches 9 bases. Germline trimming cut 6 bases from V and 5 bases from J; bases unmatched to any gene: 10. The germline gives CDR1 DFQATT, CDR2 SNEGSKA (reference sequence). The CDR3 totals 15 residues. The CDR3 here is CSASGTGSWTGELFF. The CDR3, as DNA: TGCAGTGCATCCGGGACAGGGAGTTGGACCGGGGAGCTGTTTTTT.

V is TRBV20-1 and J is TRBJ2-3; D is undetermined. V lost 6 bases to trimming and J lost 4 bases, with 11 bases between them. This CDR3 spans 12 amino acids. Germline CDR1 and CDR2: DFQATT and SNEGSKA (reference sequence). In DNA, the CDR3 is TGCAGTGCCCCCCCCTCGGCAGATACGCAGTATTTT. Its translation is CSAPPSADTQYF.

This clonotype was recorded at least ten times. This chain connects TRBV5-1 to TRBJ2-7; D uncertain. Germline loops: CDR1 SGHRS, CDR2 YFSETQ. V was shortened by 3 bases and J by 0 bases, with 10 bases between the two germline ends. CDR3 length: 14 amino acids. The CDR3 sequence is CASSYELSSYEQYF. The CDR3 DNA reads as TGCGCCAGCAGCTACGAGCTTAGCTCCTACGAGCAGTACTTC.

The J gene is TRBJ2-5, the V gene TRBV7-9; 14 bases align to TRBD2. V was clipped by 5 bases and J by 2 bases; unmatched bases: 10. From germline, CDR1 is SEHNR and CDR2 FQNEAQ (reference sequence). The length of the CDR3 is 18 residues. Here the CDR3 DNA reads TGTGCCAGCAGCCCAACGGGACTAGCGGGAGCGGGACAAGAGACCCAGTACTTC. It yields the protein CASSPTGLAGAGQETQYF.

A note on this clonotype: This may come from a read error, since a much larger clone is one base off. The gene calls are TRBV6-1 and TRBJ2-7; no definite D call. The germline gives CDR1 MNHNS, CDR2 SASEGT. The CDR3 is 13 residues long. V was clipped by 7 bases and J by 2 bases, with 12 bases between them. Here the CDR3 DNA reads TGTGCCAGCACCGAGACATACACCTACGAGCAGTACTTC. It codes for CASTETYTYEQYF.

This clonotype was counted ten times or more. V gene TRBV27 combines with J gene TRBJ2-5; 10 nucleotides match TRBD2. This CDR3 has 17 residues. The V segment lost 2 bases and the J segment 4 bases; nucleotides outside the gene matches: 10. Germline V gene data show CDR1 as MNHEY and CDR2 as SMNVEV (reference sequence). In DNA, the CDR3 is TGTGCCAGCAGTTTAGAGGCTAGCGGGAGTTTTTCAGAGACCCAGTACTTC. Protein: CASSLEASGSFSETQYF.

The table lists this clonotype with many counts. The genes are TRBV18 and TRBJ1-1; no reliable D call. V was trimmed by 6 bases and J by 2 bases, leaving 4 bases between them. Germline V gives CDR1 KGHSH, CDR2 LQKENI. CDR3 size: 11 residues. CDR3 nucleotides: TGTGCCAGCTCCGTTAACACTGAAGCTTTCTTT. This codes for CASSVNTEAFF.

A note on this clonotype: This clone may be a read error of a much larger clone one base away. The chain carries TRBV6-5 and TRBJ2-5; TRBD2 matches 12 bases. There are 18 residues in the CDR3. Germline CDR1 MNHEY, CDR2 SVGAGI. CDR3 sequence reads: CASSYSILAGGVVEAQYF. CDR3 sequence (DNA): TGTGCCAGCAGTTACTCGATACTAGCGGGAGGAGTTGTAGAGGCCCAGTACTTC.

This clonotype appeared many times. The V gene is TRBV4-1, the J gene TRBJ2-3; TRBD2 might be the D (6 bases). Germline CDR1 is MGHRA and CDR2 is YSYEKL. This CDR3 has 15 residues. V was pared by 6 bases and J by 2 bases, with 15 bases between. The DNA of the CDR3 is TGCGCCAGCAGTCCCCTCGCGGGGACCACAGATACGCAGTATTTT. This codes for CASSPLAGTTDTQYF.

For this clonotype: A much larger clone lies one base from this, so it may be a read error. This chain joins TRBV9 and TRBJ2-5; no firm D call. The end of the DNA fits TRBJ2-1 better, so the J call may be wrong. The length of the CDR3 is 14 residues. The V gene's germline CDR1 is SGDLS and CDR2 YYNGEE. The CDR3 region has the DNA TGTGCCAGCAGCGTAGGGACCTCATTGGAGACCCAGTTCTTC. Translation: CASSVGTSLETQFF.

This clonotype was detected ten times or more. V gene TRBV7-2 combines with J gene TRBJ2-5, with D perhaps TRBD2 (7 bases). CDR1 and CDR2 (germline): SGHTA, FQGNSA. V was pared by 1 base and J by 5 bases, with 14 bases between. The CDR3 loop spans 15 amino acids. As DNA, the CDR3 is TGTGCCAGCAGCTTAGGACGGGGGGCCGGGGAGACCCAGTACTTC. Amino acids: CASSLGRGAGETQYF.

This clonotype appeared many times. The chain combines TRBV12-3 or TRBV12-4 with TRBJ2-3; 10 bases are a match to TRBD2. The CDR3 loop spans 14 amino acids. Losses at the gene ends were 6 bases for V and 13 bases for J; bases not matched to a gene: 13. The CDR3 nucleotides read TGTGCCAGCAGCTCCCAAGAGCGGGAGGGCCGGGAGTATTTT. It codes for CASSSQEREGREYF.

This clonotype was seen many times. The chain has TRBV28 and TRBJ2-3; no clear D. Trimming left V 3 bases short and J 0 bases short, with 10 bases between. The germline V gene has CDR1 MDHEN and CDR2 SYDVKM. This CDR3 comprises 15 residues. The CDR3 sequence: CASSFRRLSTDTQYF. CDR3 sequence (DNA): TGTGCCAGCAGTTTCCGGCGGCTCAGCACAGATACGCAGTATTTT.

This clonotype has a count of ten or more. The V and J genes are TRBV20-1 and TRBJ2-7, with TRBD1 as a possible D gene (5 bases). The CDR3 spans 11 residues. Trimming stripped 3 bases from V and 3 bases from J, with 6 bases between. Looked up from germline, CDR1 is DFQATT and CDR2 is SNEGSKA (reference sequence). CDR3: CSASTGYEQYF. The CDR3 DNA follows: TGCAGTGCTAGTACAGGCTACGAGCAGTACTTC.

This clonotype has just a few counts. The rearrangement uses TRBV9 and TRBJ1-3; 7 bases fit TRBD1. Germline V CDR1 and CDR2: SGDLS, YYNGEE. With V trimmed by 2 bases and J by 8 bases, 7 bases remained unmatched. CDR3 length equals 14 residues. The CDR3 protein is CASSVGQGVDTIYF. The CDR3 DNA sequence: TGTGCCAGCAGCGTTGGTCAGGGGGTGGACACCATATATTTT.

This clonotype has ten or more counts. The rearrangement uses TRBV28 and TRBJ1-1; unclear D gene. This CDR3 has 12 amino acids. V was shortened by 3 bases and J by 1 base, with 3 bases between the two germline ends. CDR1 and CDR2 from the germline V gene are MDHEN and SYDVKM. CDR3 coding DNA: TGTGCCAGCAGTTTTCCGAACACTGAAGCTTTCTTT. As protein: CASSFPNTEAFF.

This clonotype came up many times. The chain joins TRBV18 to TRBJ2-4; TRBD1 matches at 7 bases. The CDR3 length is 15 residues. The trim removed 6 bases at V and 5 bases at J, leaving 10 bases unmatched. Germline CDR1 and CDR2: KGHSH and LQKENI. The CDR3 here is CASSPKDRPENIQYF. The CDR3 DNA sequence: TGTGCCAGCTCCCCGAAGGACAGGCCGGAAAACATTCAGTACTTC.

This clonotype has a count of ten or more. V usage is TRBV20-1 and J usage is TRBJ1-1; D perhaps matches TRBD1 (6 bases). Trimming shortened V by 8 bases and J by 5 bases, and 18 bases separated the two germline ends. Per the germline V gene, CDR1 is DFQATT and CDR2 is SNEGSKA (reference sequence). The CDR3 consists of 13 residues. The CDR3 DNA sequence: TGCAGTCCCTTACAGGGAAGTGGGACTGAAGCTTTCTTT. Residues: CSPLQGSGTEAFF.